The count of the clone carrying this T cell receptor beta chain is one. Its matching antigen is unknown. Time point specified: pre-treatment sample, taken before nivolumab and TIL therapy. The data were obtained in a study of TIL therapy for anti-PD-1-resistant metastatic lung cancer. In the study overall: Patients then received nivolumab; progressors got lymphodepletion, TIL and IL-2. By whole-exome sequencing, median non-synonymous tumor mutation burden was less than 1.6 mutations per megabase. Most patients had lung adenocarcinoma. The study, taken as a whole, reports: Treatment-naive, never-smoker and oncogene-addicted patients were overrepresented in this highly selected cohort.

This was the immunoSEQ v3 assay. The repertoire was sequenced with immunoSEQ multiplex PCR; TCRdb's copy has only in-frame clones and lacks some. The sample shows about 15,000 clones, about 82% of them seen only once. The CDR3 is 16 amino acids. Germline CDR1 reads SGHDT; CDR2 reads YYEEEE. V was cut by 4 bases and J by 2 bases, with 16 bases left in between. The TCR sequence derives from a person aged 25 to 79 with non-small cell lung cancer. Sequences were derived from blood, sampled at baseline. This chain joins TRBV5-6 and TRBJ2-1, with a weak D call TRBD2 (6 bases). The CDR3 protein is CASSTPGRRAYNEQFF. The DNA of the CDR3 is TGTGCCAGCAGCACCCCGGGACGGAGGGCCTACAATGAGCAGTTCTTC.